Below are 16 T cell receptor beta chains sequenced from a single sample in a study of cytotoxic CD8 clonotypes in ibrutinib-treated CLL. Clones were read by immunoSEQ multiplex PCR, and TCRdb kept only the in-frame ones, dropping some. Of some 63,000 clones in the sample, about nine tenths were seen once. This specimen consisted of PBMCs, obtained after 12 months of ibrutinib treatment. These receptors were collected from a human donor with chronic lymphocytic leukemia.

This rearrangement joins TRBV5-4 to TRBJ2-7; weak D call: TRBD1 (6 bases). With 0 bases removed from V and 6 bases from J, the gap between germline ends came to 13 bases. The CDR3 loop spans 14 amino acids. CDR1 is SGHNT, CDR2 YYREEE, per germline (reference sequence). This chain's CDR3 is CASSLAGVVFEQYF. The CDR3 nucleotides are TGTGCCAGCAGCTTGGCAGGGGTCGTCTTCGAGCAGTACTTC.

The rearrangement links TRBV18 to TRBJ2-7, with TRBD1 as a possible D gene (6 bases). The germline V gene encodes CDR1 KGHSH and CDR2 LQKENI. The CDR3 is 16 amino acids. V lost 3 bases to trimming and J lost 2 bases, with 17 bases between them. CDR3 loop: CASSPNGAGVTYEQYF. The CDR3 DNA reads TGTGCCAGCTCACCCAACGGGGCAGGGGTTACCTACGAGCAGTACTTC.

The rearrangement links TRBV6-1 to TRBJ1-1; 7 positions match TRBD1. This CDR3 has 13 residues. Germline CDR1 is MNHNS and CDR2 is SASEGT. Trimming at V came to 7 bases and at J to 4 bases, leaving 6 bases not matched to a gene. CDR3 DNA sequence: TGTGCCAGCATAAGGGGGCATGGCACTGAAGCTTTCTTT. Protein: CASIRGHGTEAFF.

The CDR3 sequence: CASSLGGVVIGYTF. CDR3 nucleotides: TGTGCCAGCAGCTTGGGGGGCGTCGTAATTGGCTACACCTTC. The chain has TRBV7-2 and TRBJ1-2; a weak D match, TRBD1 (6 bases). The V gene's germline CDR1 is SGHTA and CDR2 FQGNSA. The V and J ends lost 3 bases and 7 bases respectively, with 15 bases between them. This CDR3 region has 14 residues. The full variable domain, with the rest looked up from reference TRBV7-2 and TRBJ1-2, is GAGVSQSPSNKVTEKGKDVELRCDPISGHTALYWYRQSLGQGLEFLIYFQGNSAPDKSGLPSDRFSAERTGGSVSTLTIQRTQQEDSAVYLCASSLGGVVIGYTFGSGTRLTVV.

The V call is TRBV13, the J call TRBJ2-5, with 11 bases matching TRBD2. The germline gives CDR1 PRHDT, CDR2 FYEKMQ (reference sequence). V lost 2 bases and J lost 4; bases outside the gene matches: 12. CDR3 length: 18 residues. The CDR3 sequence is CASSLSLAGVLIPETQYF. For the CDR3, the DNA is TGTGCCAGCAGCTTATCACTAGCGGGAGTACTCATTCCAGAGACCCAGTACTTC.

The V gene is TRBV4-1, the J gene TRBJ2-1; 11 bases fit TRBD2. V lost 4 bases to trimming and J lost 7 bases; unmatched junction nucleotides: 9. Looked up from germline, CDR1 is MGHRA and CDR2 is YSYEKL. This CDR3 comprises 16 residues. CDR3 sequence: CASSLSTSGKLNEQFF. CDR3 DNA: TGCGCCAGCAGCCTATCGACTAGCGGGAAATTGAATGAGCAGTTCTTC.

The chain recombines TRBV30 with TRBJ2-1; no definite D call. The length of the CDR3 is 15 residues. Germline V lookup: CDR1 GTSNPN, CDR2 SVGIG (reference sequence). V lost 2 bases to trimming and J lost 6 bases, with 17 bases between them. The DNA of the CDR3 is TGTGCCTGGAGTTTCGGCGCTACCCCGGGCAATGAGCAGTTCTTC. Translation: CAWSFGATPGNEQFF.

The J gene is TRBJ1-5, the V gene TRBV19; 10 bases align to TRBD1. V shed 7 bases, J shed 2 bases, and the junction held 8 bases outside the gene matches. CDR1 and CDR2 (germline): LNHDA, SQIVND (reference sequence). The CDR3 loop spans 16 amino acids. The CDR3 DNA follows: TGTGCCAGTACCGTTGGGACAGGGGAAGGCAATCAGCCCCAGCATTTT. As protein: CASTVGTGEGNQPQHF. Full variable domain (missing parts from reference TRBV19 and TRBJ1-5): DGGITQSPKYLFRKEGQNVTLSCEQNLNHDAMYWYRQDPGQGLRLIYYSQIVNDFQKGDIAEGYSVSREKKESFPLTVTSAQKNPTAFYLCASTVGTGEGNQPQHFGDGTRLSIL.

This chain joins TRBV19 and TRBJ1-2, with a weak D call TRBD1 (5 bases). The CDR3 runs to 13 residues. The V and J ends lost 8 bases and 8 bases respectively, with 18 bases between them. Per the germline V gene, CDR1 is LNHDA and CDR2 is SQIVND (reference sequence). CDR3 amino acids: CASDGAPGLGYTF. CDR3 DNA: TGTGCCAGTGATGGGGCCCCAGGGTTGGGCTACACCTTC.

Worth noting for this clone: Other DNA sequences of this sample code for an identical CDR3. The V call is TRBV11-3, the J call TRBJ1-1; TRBD1 might be the D (6 bases). Germline V gene data show CDR1 as SGHNT and CDR2 as YENEEA. The CDR3 loop spans 14 amino acids. V lost 5 bases to trimming and J lost 8 bases, with 18 bases between them. The CDR3 is CASSPPNRDSEAFF. The CDR3, as DNA: TGTGCCAGCAGCCCCCCAAACAGGGATTCCGAAGCTTTCTTT.

The rearrangement joins TRBV5-1 to TRBJ2-3, with 8 bases aligning to TRBD1. Unmatched junction bases numbered 8, after V lost 4 bases and J lost 1 base. The CDR3 loop spans 16 amino acids. Per the germline V gene, CDR1 is SGHRS and CDR2 is YFSETQ. This CDR3 reads CASSVRPGQGTDTQYF. CDR3 DNA: TGCGCCAGCAGCGTGCGCCCGGGACAGGGCACAGATACGCAGTATTTT.

A single count supports this clone. The chain carries TRBV2 and TRBJ2-1, with TRBD1 identical over 7 bases. V gave up 7 bases and J gave up 7 bases; unmatched junction bases: 10. The CDR3 totals 14 residues. Germline values: CDR1 SNHLY, CDR2 FYNNEI. CDR3 residues: CASTRTGMKNEQFF. For the CDR3, the DNA is TGTGCCAGCACGAGGACAGGAATGAAAAATGAGCAGTTCTTC.

There are a few counts of this clone. The chain uses TRBV7-9 and TRBJ1-1; no reliable D call. Trimming left V 5 bases short and J 4 bases short, with 14 bases between. CDR3 size: 14 residues. Germline-derived CDR1 and CDR2 are SEHNR and FQNEAQ (reference sequence). CDR3 sequence (DNA): TGTGCCAGCAGCCCTTTTCTGTCCGCCACTGAAGCTTTCTTT. It specifies CASSPFLSATEAFF. The full variable domain, completed using reference TRBV7-9 and TRBJ1-1, is DTGVSQNPRHKITKRGQNVTFRCDPISEHNRLYWYRQTLGQGPEFLTYFQNEAQLEKSRLLSDRFSAERPKGSFSTLEIQRTEQGDSAMYLCASSPFLSATEAFFGQGTRLTVV.

The chain carries TRBV25-1 and TRBJ2-7, with D hard to call. Germline V gives CDR1 MGHDK, CDR2 SYGVNS. Trimming took off 4 bases at V and 4 bases at J, with 20 bases between the two ends. The CDR3 extends over 16 amino acids. The CDR3 spells CASSGPPSRSMYEQYF. In nucleotides, the CDR3 is TGTGCCAGCAGTGGTCCCCCCTCCCGAAGTATGTACGAGCAGTACTTC.

The V call is TRBV5-4, the J call TRBJ1-4; D uncertain. CDR1 is SGHNT and CDR2 is YYREEE in the germline V gene (reference sequence). CDR3 size: 13 residues. The V and J ends lost 0 bases and 8 bases respectively, with 8 bases between them. The chain's CDR3 is CASSLGMGEKLFF. In DNA form, the CDR3 reads TGTGCCAGCAGCTTGGGGATGGGAGAAAAACTGTTTTTT. Looking up the rest from reference TRBV5-4 and TRBJ1-4 gives the full variable domain: ETGVTQSPTHLIKTRGQQVTLRCSSQSGHNTVSWYQQALGQGPQFIFQYYREEENGRGNFPPRFSGLQFPNYSSELNVNALELDDSALYLCASSLGMGEKLFFGSGTQLSVL.

V gene TRBV6-5 combines with J gene TRBJ2-7; 7 bases are shared with TRBD1. Germline V gene lookup returns CDR1 MNHEY and CDR2 SVGAGI. This CDR3 spans 14 amino acids. V lost 7 bases to trimming and J lost 4 bases; unmatched junction nucleotides: 10. CDR3 region: CASKPDRDRYEQYF. The DNA of the CDR3 is TGTGCCAGCAAGCCCGACAGGGACAGATACGAGCAGTACTTC.